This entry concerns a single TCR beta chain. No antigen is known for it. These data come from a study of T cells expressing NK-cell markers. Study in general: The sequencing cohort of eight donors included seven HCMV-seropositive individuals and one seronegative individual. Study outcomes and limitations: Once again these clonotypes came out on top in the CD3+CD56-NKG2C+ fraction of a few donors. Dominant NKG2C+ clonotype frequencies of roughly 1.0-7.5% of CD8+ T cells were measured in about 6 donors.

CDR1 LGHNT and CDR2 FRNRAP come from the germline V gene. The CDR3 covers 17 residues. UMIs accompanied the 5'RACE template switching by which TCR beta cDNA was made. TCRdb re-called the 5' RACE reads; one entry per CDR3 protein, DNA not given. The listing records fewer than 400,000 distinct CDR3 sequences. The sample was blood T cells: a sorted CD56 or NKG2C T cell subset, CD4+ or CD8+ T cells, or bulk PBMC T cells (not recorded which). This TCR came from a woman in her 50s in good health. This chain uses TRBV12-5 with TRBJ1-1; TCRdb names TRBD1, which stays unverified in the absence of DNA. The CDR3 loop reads CASEGDRGDPPSTEAFF.